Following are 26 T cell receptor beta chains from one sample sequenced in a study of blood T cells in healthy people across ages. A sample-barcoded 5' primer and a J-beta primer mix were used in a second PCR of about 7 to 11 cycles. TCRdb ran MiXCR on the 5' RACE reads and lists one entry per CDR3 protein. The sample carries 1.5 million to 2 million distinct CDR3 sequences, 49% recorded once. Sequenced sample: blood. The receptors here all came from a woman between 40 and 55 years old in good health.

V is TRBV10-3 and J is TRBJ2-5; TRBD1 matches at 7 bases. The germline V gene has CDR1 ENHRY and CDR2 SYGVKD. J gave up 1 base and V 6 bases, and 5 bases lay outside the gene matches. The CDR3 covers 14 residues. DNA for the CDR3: TGTGCCATCAGGCAAGGGGGCAGCCAAGAGACCCAGTACTTC. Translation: CAIRQGGSQETQYF.

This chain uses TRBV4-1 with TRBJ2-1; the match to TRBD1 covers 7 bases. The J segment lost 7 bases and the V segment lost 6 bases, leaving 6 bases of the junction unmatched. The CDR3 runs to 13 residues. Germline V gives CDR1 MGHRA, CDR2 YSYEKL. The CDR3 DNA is TGCGCCAGCAGTTACAGGGGTCCGAATGAGCAGTTCTTC. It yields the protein CASSYRGPNEQFF.

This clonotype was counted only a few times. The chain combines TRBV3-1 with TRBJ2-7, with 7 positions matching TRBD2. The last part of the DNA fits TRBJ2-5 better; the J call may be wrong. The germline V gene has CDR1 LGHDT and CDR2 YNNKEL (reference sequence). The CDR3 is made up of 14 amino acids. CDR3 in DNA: TGTGCCAGCAGCCAAGATCACGGGGGGGAGACCCAGTACTTC. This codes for CASSQDHGGETQYF.

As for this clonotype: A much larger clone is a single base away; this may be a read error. CDR3 nucleotides: TGTGCCAGCAGCCTCGGGACAGGGGCGAACACTGAAGCTTTCTTT. As protein: CASSLGTGANTEAFF. The chain carries TRBV3-1 and TRBJ1-1, with 10 bases that match TRBD1. Looked up from germline, CDR1 is LGHDT and CDR2 is YNNKEL (reference sequence). J lost 1 base, V lost 4 bases, and 3 bases had no gene match. This CDR3 contains 15 residues. Combining the CDR3 with reference TRBV3-1 and TRBJ1-1 gives the whole variable domain DTAVSQTPKYLVTQMGNDKSIKCEQNLGHDTMYWYKQDSKKFLKIMFSYNNKELIINETVPNRFSPKSPDKAHLNLHINSLELGDSAVYFCASSLGTGANTEAFFGQGTRLTVV.

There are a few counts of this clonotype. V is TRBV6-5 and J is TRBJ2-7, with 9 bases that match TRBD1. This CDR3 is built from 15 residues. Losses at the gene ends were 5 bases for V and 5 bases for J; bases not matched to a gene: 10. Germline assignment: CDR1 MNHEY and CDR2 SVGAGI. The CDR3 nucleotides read TGTGCCAGCAGTCCGGACAGGGGACTGAGCCACGAGCAGTACTTC. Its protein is CASSPDRGLSHEQYF.

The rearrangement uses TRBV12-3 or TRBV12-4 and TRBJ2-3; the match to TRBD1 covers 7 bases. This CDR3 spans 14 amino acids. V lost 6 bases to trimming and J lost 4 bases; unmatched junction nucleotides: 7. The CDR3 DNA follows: TGTGCCAGCAGCTACACAGGGGTCCCAGATACGCAGTATTTT. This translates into CASSYTGVPDTQYF.

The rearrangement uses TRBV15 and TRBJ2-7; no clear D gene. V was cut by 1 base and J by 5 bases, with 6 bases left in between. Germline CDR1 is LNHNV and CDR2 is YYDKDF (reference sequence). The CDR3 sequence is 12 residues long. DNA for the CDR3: TGTGCCACCAGCAGAGCAGGTGACGAGCAGTACTTC. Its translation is CATSRAGDEQYF.

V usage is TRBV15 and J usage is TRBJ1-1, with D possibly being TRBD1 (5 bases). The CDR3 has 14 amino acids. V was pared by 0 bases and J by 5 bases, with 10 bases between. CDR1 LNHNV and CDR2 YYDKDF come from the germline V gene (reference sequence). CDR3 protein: CATSRDRAWTEAFF. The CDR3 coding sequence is TGTGCCACCAGCAGAGACAGGGCTTGGACTGAAGCTTTCTTT.

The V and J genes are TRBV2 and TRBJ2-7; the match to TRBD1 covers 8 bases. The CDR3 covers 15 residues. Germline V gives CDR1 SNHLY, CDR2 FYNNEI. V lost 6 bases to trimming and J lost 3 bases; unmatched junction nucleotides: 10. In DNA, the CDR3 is TGTGCCAGCAGGGAATTTGACAGGGGTGACTACGAGCAGTACTTC. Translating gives CASREFDRGDYEQYF.

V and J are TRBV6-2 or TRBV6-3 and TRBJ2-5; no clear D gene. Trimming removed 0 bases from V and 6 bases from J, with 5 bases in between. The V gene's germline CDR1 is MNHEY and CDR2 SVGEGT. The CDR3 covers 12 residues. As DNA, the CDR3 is TGTGCCAGCAGTTACTCGTGGCAGACCCAGTACTTC. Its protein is CASSYSWQTQYF.

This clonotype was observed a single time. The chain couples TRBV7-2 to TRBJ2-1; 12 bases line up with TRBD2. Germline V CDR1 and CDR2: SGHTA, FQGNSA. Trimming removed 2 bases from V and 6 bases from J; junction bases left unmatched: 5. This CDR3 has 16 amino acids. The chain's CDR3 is CASSLTSGGISNEQFF. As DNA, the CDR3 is TGTGCCAGCAGCTTAACTAGCGGGGGGATCTCCAATGAGCAGTTCTTC.

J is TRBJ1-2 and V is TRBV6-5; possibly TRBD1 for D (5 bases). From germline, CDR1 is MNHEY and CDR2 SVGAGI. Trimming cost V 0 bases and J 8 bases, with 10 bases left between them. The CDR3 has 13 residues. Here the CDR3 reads CASSYSRREGYTF. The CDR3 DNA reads TGTGCCAGCAGTTACTCCCGCAGGGAAGGCTACACCTTC.

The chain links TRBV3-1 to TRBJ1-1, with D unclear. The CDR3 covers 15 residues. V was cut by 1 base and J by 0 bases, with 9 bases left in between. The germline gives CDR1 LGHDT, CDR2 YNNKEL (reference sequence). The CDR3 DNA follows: TGTGCCAGCAGCCAAGGAGGACGGATGAACACTGAAGCTTTCTTT. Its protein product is CASSQGGRMNTEAFF.

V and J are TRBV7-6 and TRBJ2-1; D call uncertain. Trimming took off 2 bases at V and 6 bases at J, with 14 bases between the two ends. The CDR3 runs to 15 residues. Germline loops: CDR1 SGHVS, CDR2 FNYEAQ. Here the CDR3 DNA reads TGTGCCAGCAGCTTATGTCCCGAGAAGGTCAATGAGCAGTTCTTC. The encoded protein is CASSLCPEKVNEQFF.

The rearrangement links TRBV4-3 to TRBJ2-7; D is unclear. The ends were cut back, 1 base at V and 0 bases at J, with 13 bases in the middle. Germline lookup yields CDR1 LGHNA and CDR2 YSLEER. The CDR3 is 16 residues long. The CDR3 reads CASSQALTPSSYEQYF. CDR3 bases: TGCGCCAGCAGCCAAGCCTTGACACCTAGCTCCTACGAGCAGTACTTC.

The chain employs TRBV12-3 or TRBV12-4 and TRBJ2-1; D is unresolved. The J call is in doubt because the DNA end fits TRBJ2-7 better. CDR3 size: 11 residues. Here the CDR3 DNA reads TGTGTCATCAAAGGAGACAATGAGCAGTACTTC. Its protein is CVIKGDNEQYF.

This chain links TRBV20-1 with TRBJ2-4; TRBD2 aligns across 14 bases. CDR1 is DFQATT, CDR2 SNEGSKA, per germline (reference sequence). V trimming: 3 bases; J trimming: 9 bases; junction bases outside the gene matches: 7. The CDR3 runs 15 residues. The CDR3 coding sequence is TGCAGTGCTAGCCCGGGACTAGCGGGGGTGGGCATTCAGTACTTC. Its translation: CSASPGLAGVGIQYF.

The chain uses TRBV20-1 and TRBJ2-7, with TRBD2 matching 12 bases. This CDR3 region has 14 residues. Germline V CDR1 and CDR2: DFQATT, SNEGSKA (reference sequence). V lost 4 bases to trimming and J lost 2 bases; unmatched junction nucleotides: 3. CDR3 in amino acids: CSATSSGGAYEQYF. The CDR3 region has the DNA TGCAGTGCTACTTCTAGCGGGGGGGCCTACGAGCAGTACTTC.

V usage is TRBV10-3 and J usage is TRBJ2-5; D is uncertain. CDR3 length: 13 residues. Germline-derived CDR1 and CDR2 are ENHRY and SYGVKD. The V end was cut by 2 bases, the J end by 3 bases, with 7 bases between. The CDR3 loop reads CAISEQMKETQYF. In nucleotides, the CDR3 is TGTGCCATCAGTGAGCAGATGAAAGAGACCCAGTACTTC.

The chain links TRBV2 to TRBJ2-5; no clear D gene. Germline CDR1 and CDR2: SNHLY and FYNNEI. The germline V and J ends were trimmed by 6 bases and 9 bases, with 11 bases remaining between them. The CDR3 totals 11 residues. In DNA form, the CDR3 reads TGTGCCAGCAGCGAACATGTCTCCCAGTACTTC. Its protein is CASSEHVSQYF. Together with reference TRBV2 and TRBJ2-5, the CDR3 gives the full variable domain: EPEVTQTPSHQVTQMGQEVILRCVPISNHLYFYWYRQILGQKVEFLVSFYNNEISEKSEIFDDQFSVERPDGSNFTLKIRSTKLEDSAMYFCASSEHVSQYFGPGTRLLVL.

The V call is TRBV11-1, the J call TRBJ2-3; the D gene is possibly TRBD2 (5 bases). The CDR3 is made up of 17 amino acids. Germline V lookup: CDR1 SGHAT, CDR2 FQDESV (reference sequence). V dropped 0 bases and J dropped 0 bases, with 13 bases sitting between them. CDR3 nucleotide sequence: TGTGCCAGCAGCTTAGCGCAAGCGGTCTCTAGCACAGATACGCAGTATTTT. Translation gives CASSLAQAVSSTDTQYF. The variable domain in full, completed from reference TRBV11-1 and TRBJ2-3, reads EAEVAQSPRYKITEKSQAVAFWCDPISGHATLYWYRQILGQGPELLVQFQDESVVDDSQLPKDRFSAERLKGVDSTLKIQPAELGDSAMYLCASSLAQAVSSTDTQYFGPGTRLTVL.

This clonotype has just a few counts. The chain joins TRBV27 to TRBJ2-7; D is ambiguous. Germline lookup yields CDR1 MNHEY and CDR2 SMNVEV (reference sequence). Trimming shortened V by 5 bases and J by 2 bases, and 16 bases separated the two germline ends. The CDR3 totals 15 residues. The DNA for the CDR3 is TGTGCCAGCAGTCGACATCCGGACGGAACCTACGAGCAGTACTTC. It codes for CASSRHPDGTYEQYF.

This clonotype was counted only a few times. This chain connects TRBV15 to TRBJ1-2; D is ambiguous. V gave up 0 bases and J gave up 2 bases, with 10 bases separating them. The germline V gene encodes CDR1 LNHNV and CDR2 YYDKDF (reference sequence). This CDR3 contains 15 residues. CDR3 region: CATSREAAPNYGYTF. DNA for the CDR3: TGTGCCACCAGCAGAGAGGCAGCGCCGAACTATGGCTACACCTTC.

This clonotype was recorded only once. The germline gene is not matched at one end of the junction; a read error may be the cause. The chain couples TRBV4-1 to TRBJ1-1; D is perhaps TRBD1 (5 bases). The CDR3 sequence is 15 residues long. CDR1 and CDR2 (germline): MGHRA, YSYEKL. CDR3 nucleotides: TGCGCCAGCAACCAAGGGGCAGGGATTCGGTCTGAAGCTTTCTTT. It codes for CASNQGAGIRSEAFF.

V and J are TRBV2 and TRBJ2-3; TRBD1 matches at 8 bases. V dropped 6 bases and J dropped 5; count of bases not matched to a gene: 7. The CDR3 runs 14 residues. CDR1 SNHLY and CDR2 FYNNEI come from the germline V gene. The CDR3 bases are TGTGCCAGCAGCGATCAGGGGGCGGGAGATACGCAGTATTTT. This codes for CASSDQGAGDTQYF.

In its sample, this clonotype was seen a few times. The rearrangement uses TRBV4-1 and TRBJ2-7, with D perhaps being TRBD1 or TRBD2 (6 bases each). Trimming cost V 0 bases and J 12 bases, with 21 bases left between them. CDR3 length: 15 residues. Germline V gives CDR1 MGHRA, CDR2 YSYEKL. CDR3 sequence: CASSQEGGLKQGPYF. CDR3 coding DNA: TGCGCCAGCAGCCAAGAAGGAGGGTTAAAACAGGGACCGTACTTC.